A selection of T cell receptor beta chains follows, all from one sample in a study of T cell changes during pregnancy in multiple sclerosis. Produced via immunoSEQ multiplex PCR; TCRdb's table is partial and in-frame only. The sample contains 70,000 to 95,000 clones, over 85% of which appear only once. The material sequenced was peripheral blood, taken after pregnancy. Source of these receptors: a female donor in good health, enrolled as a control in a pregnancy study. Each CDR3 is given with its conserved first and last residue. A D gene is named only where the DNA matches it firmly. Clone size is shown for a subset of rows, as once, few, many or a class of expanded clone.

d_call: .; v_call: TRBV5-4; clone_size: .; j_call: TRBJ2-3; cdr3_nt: TGTGCCAGCAGCTCTAGCGACCGCACAGATACGCAGTATTTT; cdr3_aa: CASSSSDRTDTQYF
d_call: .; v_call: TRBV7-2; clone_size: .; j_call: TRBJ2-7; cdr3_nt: TGTGCCAGCAGCTTAGGACTAGGGGGCGACGAGCAGTACTTC; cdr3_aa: CASSLGLGGDEQYF
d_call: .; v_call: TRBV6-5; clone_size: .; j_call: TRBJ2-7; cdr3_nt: TGTGCCAGCAGTTACGACAGGAAGAGCTACGAGCAGTACTTC; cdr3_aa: CASSYDRKSYEQYF
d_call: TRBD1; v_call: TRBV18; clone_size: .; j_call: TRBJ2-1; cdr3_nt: TGTGCCAGCTCACTTAACTCAGGGGGCGCGGGGAAGTTCTTC; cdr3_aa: CASSLNSGGAGKFF
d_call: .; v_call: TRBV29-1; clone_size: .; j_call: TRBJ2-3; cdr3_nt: TGCAGCGTCGCGTTGGGCGGGTTCACAGATACGCAGTATTTT; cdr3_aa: CSVALGGFTDTQYF
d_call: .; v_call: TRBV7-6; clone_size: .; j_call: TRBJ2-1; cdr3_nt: TGTGCCAGCAGCTTAGCGCTAGGGGGCAATGAGCAGTTCTTC; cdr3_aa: CASSLALGGNEQFF
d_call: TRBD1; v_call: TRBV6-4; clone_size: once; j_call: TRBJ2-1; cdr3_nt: TGTGCCAGCAGTGATGTCAGGACAGGGAACAATGAGCAGTTCTTC; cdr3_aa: CASSDVRTGNNEQFF
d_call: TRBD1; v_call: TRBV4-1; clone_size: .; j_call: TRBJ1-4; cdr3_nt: TGCGCCAGCAGCCTCCGGGACAGGGTTGAAAAACTGTTTTTT; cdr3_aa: CASSLRDRVEKLFF
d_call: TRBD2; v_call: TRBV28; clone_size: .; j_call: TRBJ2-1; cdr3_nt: TGTGCCAGCAGTTTAATGGGACTAGCGGGATCCCGCAATGAGCAGTTCTTC; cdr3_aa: CASSLMGLAGSRNEQFF
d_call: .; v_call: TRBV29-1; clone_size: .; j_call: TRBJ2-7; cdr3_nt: TGCAGCGTGGGGGGACCGTTGTACGAGCAGTACTTC; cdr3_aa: CSVGGPLYEQYF
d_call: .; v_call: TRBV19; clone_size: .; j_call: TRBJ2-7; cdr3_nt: TGTGCCAGTAGTGCCACCCGGGACACAGCCTACGAGCAGTACTTC; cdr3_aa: CASSATRDTAYEQYF
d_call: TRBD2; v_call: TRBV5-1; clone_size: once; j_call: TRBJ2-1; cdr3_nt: TGCGCCAGCAGCTTGAGAACTAGCGGGAGGAATCAGGATGAGCAGTTCTTC; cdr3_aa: CASSLRTSGRNQDEQFF
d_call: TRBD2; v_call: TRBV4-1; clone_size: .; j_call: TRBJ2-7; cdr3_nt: TGCGCCAGCAGCCACCAGACTAGCGCCCCCTCCTACGAGCAGTACTTC; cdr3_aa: CASSHQTSAPSYEQYF
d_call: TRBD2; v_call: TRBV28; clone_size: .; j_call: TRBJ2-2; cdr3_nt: TGTGCCAGCAGTTTAACCGGGAGGGCCCTTGGGGAGCTGTTTTTT; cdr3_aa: CASSLTGRALGELFF
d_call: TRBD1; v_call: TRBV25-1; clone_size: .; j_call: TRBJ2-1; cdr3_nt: TGTGCCAGCTCGCAGGGGGCTTTCAATGAGCAGTTCTTC; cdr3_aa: CASSQGAFNEQFF
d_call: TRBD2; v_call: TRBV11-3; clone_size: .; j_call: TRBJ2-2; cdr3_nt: TGTGCCAGCAGCCAGAAGAGACCGGGACTAGAGGGGTCCGGGGAGCTGTTTTTT; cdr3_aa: CASSQKRPGLEGSGELFF
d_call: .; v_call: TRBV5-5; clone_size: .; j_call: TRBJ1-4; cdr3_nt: TGTGCCAGCAGCCGCACAGGGACTAATGAAAAACTGTTTTTT; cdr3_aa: CASSRTGTNEKLFF
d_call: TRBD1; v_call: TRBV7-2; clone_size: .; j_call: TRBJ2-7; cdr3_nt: TGTGCCAGCAGCTTAGGTGCGGGACAGGGCTACGAGCAGTACTTC; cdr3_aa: CASSLGAGQGYEQYF
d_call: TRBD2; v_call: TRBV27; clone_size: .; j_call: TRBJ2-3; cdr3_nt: TGTGCCAGCAGTTTGCTAGGCGGGAGTCGGTTAGATACGCAGTATTTT; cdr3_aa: CASSLLGGSRLDTQYF
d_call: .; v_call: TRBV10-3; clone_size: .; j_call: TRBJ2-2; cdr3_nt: TGTGCCATCAGTGACTGGGGGAGGGGGTACACCGGGGAGCTGTTTTTT; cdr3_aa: CAISDWGRGYTGELFF
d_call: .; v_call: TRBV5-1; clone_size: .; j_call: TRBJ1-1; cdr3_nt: TGCGCCAGCAGCTTGGGCTCCTTCGGGGGGACGAACACTGAAGCTTTCTTT; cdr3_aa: CASSLGSFGGTNTEAFF
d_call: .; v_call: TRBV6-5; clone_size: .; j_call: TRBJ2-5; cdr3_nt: TGTGCCAGCAGTTACTCATTTCGGGACAACCAAGAGACCCAGTACTTC; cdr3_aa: CASSYSFRDNQETQYF
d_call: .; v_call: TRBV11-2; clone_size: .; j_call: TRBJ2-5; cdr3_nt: TGTGCCAGCAGCCCTAGGGTAGGGGCTTTTAGAGGGACCCAGTACTTC; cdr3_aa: CASSPRVGAFRGTQYF
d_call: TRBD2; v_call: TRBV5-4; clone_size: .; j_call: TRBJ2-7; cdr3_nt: TGTGCCAGCAGCGAGGGCCTGGGGACTAGCGGGGCTTACGAGCAGTACTTC; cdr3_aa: CASSEGLGTSGAYEQYF
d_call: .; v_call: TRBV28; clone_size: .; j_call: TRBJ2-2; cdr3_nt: TGTGCCAGCAGTTCAGGGGCTTCGAACACCGGGGAGCTGTTTTTT; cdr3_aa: CASSSGASNTGELFF
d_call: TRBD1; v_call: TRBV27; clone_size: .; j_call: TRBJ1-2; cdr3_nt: TGTGCCAGCAGCAGAAGTTCGACCGGGACAGGCCCTACGAGGGGCTACACCTTC; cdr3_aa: CASSRSSTGTGPTRGYTF
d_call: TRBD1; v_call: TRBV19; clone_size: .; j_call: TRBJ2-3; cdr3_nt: TGTGCCAGTAGTCGGCTCTCGGGACAGGGTTCGTCAGATACGCAGTATTTT; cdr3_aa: CASSRLSGQGSSDTQYF
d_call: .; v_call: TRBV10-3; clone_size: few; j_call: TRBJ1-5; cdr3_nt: TGTGCCATCAGTGTAGGGACATCGGACAATCAGCCCCAGCATTTT; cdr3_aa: CAISVGTSDNQPQHF
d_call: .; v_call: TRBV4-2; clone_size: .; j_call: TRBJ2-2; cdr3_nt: TGTGCCAGCAGCCCCCCCCTTGGGGGGGCCGGCACCGGGGAGCTGTTTTTT; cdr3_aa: CASSPPLGGAGTGELFF
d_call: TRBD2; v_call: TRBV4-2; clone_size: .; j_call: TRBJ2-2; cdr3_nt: TGTGCCAGCAGCCTTTCACCTGGACAGGTTCCCAGCGGGAGGTACACCGGGGAGCTGTTTTTT; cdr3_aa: CASSLSPGQVPSGRYTGELFF
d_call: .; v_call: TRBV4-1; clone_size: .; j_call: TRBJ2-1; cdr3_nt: TGCGCCAGCAGCCAAGAGGCAGGGTTGGGTGAGCAGTTCTTC; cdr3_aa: CASSQEAGLGEQFF
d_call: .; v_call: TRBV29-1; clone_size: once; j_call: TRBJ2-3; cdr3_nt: TGCAGCGTAACCCGGGACACCACAGATACGCAGTATTTT; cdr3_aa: CSVTRDTTDTQYF
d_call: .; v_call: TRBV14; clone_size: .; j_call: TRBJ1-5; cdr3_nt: TGTGCCAGCAGCCAAGATTCGGATCAGCCCCAGCATTTT; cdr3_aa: CASSQDSDQPQHF
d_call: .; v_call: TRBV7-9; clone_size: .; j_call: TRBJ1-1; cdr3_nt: TGTGCCAGCAGCGCCGGGACACTGAACACTGAAGCTTTCTTT; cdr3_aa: CASSAGTLNTEAFF
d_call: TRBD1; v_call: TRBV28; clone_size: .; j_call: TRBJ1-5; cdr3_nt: TGTGCCAGCAGTTTTGGACAGGGGGTTCAGCCCCAGCATTTT; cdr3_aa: CASSFGQGVQPQHF
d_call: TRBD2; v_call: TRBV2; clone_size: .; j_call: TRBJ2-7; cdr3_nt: TGTGCCAGCAAAGCGGGAGGCCCCTACGAGCAGTACTTC; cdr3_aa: CASKAGGPYEQYF
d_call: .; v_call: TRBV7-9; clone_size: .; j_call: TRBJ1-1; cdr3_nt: TGTGCCAGCAGCCCCCGGGGTAATATTGGGGAGGTGAACACTGAAGCTTTCTTT; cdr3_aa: CASSPRGNIGEVNTEAFF
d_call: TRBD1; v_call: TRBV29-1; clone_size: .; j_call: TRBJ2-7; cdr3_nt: TGCAGCGTTTCTAGACAGGGCGGACGCTACGAGCAGTACTTC; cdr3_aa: CSVSRQGGRYEQYF
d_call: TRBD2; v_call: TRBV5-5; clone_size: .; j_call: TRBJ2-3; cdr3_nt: TGTGCCAGCAGCTTGAGCGGGAGGGCGCCAGATACGCAGTATTTT; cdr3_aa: CASSLSGRAPDTQYF
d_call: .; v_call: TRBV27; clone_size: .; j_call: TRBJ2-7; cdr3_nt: TGTGCCAGCAGTTTATCCTATTCCTACGAGCAGTACTTC; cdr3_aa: CASSLSYSYEQYF